This T cell receptor beta chain appears in the sequencing data of a study of neoadjuvant nivolumab and ipilimumab in lung cancer. General study results and limits: TCR richness and clonality were higher in tumors than adjacent uninvolved lung. Pretherapy blood TCR richness correlated positively with resected tumor richness. A small number of samples were TCR sequenced.

Measured with immunoSEQ multiplex PCR; TCRdb has only the in-frame clones, and not every one. The sample includes roughly 18,000 clones, 60% to 80% of them seen just once. In regard to this clone: Its antigen is still unknown.

There are 14 residues in the CDR3. Germline V gene sequence: CDR1 SGHTA, CDR2 FQGNSA. Trimming removed 1 base from V and 5 bases from J, with 9 bases in between. This clonotype was sampled from an adult with non-small cell lung cancer. Sample: tumor tissue, taken after neoadjuvant nivolumab, alone or with ipilimumab, at or shortly before surgery. This sequence joins TRBV7-2 and TRBJ1-5; D unclear. CDR3 sequence (DNA): TGTGCCAGCAGCTTAGTATCTAGGGATCAGCCCCAGCATTTT. It is translated as CASSLVSRDQPQHF.